The entry that follows covers one T cell receptor (beta chain) sequence. Antigen specificity is unknown. Incorporated into the TCR beta cDNA libraries were unique molecular identifiers, which served to reduce PCR and sequencing biases. There were roughly 0.95 to 11 million T cells, and roughly 0.5 million cDNA molecules came from them. In TCRdb, the PCR reads were re-called with MiXCR into one record per CDR3 protein. The sample holds hundreds of thousands of distinct CDR3 sequences; 55% to 60% are singletons and the top ten take 10% to 12%. The data stem from a study of post-analysis software for immune sequencing data. Overall study findings and caveats: Higher frequency in patients than in controls was seen for five TRBV segments, with TRBV5-6, TRBV5-1 and TRBV20-1 among them. Among multiple sclerosis patients, normalized Chao1 diversity was significantly below that of controls.

Germline CDR1 reads SGHAT; CDR2 reads FQNNGV. The ends were cut back, 1 base at V and 2 bases at J, with 9 bases in the middle. The CDR3 covers 15 residues. The source of this sequence is a girl aged 2 to 10 with multiple sclerosis. V is TRBV11-2 and J is TRBJ2-1; D gene uncertain. The source material was blood. For the CDR3, the DNA is TGTGCCAGCAGCTTAGGGGGTGGCACCTACAATGAGCAGTTCTTC. This codes for CASSLGGGTYNEQFF. Together with reference TRBV11-2 and TRBJ2-1, the CDR3 gives the full variable domain: EAGVAQSPRYKIIEKRQSVAFWCNPISGHATLYWYQQILGQGPKLLIQFQNNGVVDDSQLPKDRFSAERLKGVDSTLKIQPAKLEDSAVYLCASSLGGGTYNEQFFGPGTRLTVL.